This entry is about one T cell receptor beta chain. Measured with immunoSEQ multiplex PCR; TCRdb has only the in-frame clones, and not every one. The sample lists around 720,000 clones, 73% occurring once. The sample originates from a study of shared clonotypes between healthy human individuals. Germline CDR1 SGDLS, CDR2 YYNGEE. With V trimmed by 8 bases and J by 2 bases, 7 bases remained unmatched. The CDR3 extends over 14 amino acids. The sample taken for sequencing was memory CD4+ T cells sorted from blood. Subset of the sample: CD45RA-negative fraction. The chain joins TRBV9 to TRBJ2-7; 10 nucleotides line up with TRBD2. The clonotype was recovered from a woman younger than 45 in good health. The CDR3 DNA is TGTGCCAGGCTTACTAGCGGGGTTCCCTACGAGCAGTACTTC. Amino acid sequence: CARLTSGVPYEQYF.